Listed here is a single T cell receptor (beta chain). The antigen is undetermined. This record belongs to a study of shared clonotypes between healthy human individuals. General study findings and limits: Sequencing depth was expected to influence donor clonotype sharing.

The naive CD8 population came from CD45RO-negative cells selected for CCR7, without terminally differentiated effector memory CD45RA+ cells. The CDR3 loop spans 12 amino acids. Germline lookup yields CDR1 SEHNR and CDR2 FQNEAQ (reference sequence). The V gene lost 5 bases and the J gene lost 5 bases, with 9 bases spanning the gap. Sequenced by immunoSEQ multiplex PCR; TCRdb stores in-frame clones only, minus some. This repertoire shows about 2.1 million clones, 90% to 95% found once; its top ten account for about 1.8%. Sequencing used naive CD8+ T cells from PBMCs. The chain has TRBV7-9 and TRBJ1-2; D possibly corresponds to TRBD1 (5 bases). The receptor's source is a man aged 18 to 29 in good health. Some clones in this sample may be carry-over from other donors' samples. CDR3 sequence: CASSMDIYGYTF. CDR3 coding DNA: TGTGCCAGCAGCATGGACATATATGGCTACACCTTC.